This T cell receptor beta chain is from a study of post-analysis software for immune sequencing data. Built from TCR beta cDNA, the libraries had unique molecular identifiers in them. TCRdb ran MiXCR on the PCR reads and lists one entry per CDR3 protein. The sample includes roughly 670,000 distinct CDR3 sequences, around 60% of them seen just once. Worth noting for this clonotype: Its target is not known.

The study, taken as a whole, reports: F-measure co-clustering was strong for batch-matched samples. TRBV5-6, TRBV5-1 and TRBV20-1 were among about 5 TRBV segments more frequent in patients than controls. Normalized Chao1 diversity in multiple sclerosis patients fell significantly below that of controls.

Trimming stripped 2 bases from V and 6 bases from J, with 20 bases between. This CDR3 region has 16 residues. CDR1 and CDR2 from the germline V gene are SGHKS and YYEKEE (reference sequence). This clonotype originated in a girl aged 2-9 years with multiple sclerosis. Sequenced input: blood. This rearrangement joins TRBV5-5 to TRBJ1-1; D uncertain. CDR3 protein: CASSFGQARLLAEAFF. In DNA, the CDR3 is TGTGCCAGCAGCTTTGGGCAGGCCCGGCTATTGGCTGAAGCTTTCTTT.